The next 28 T cell receptor beta chains were all read from a single sample in a study of T cell changes during pregnancy in multiple sclerosis. Generated by immunoSEQ multiplex PCR, the TCRdb table keeps only in-frame clones and is missing some. This sample yields approximately 69,000 clones, of which approximately 94% are seen a single time; 0.58% belongs to the top ten. The material sequenced was peripheral blood, taken in the third trimester of pregnancy. The receptors originated from a female donor with multiple sclerosis, enrolled in a pregnancy study.

The V call is TRBV7-2, the J call TRBJ1-1; 7 bases match TRBD1. CDR1 is SGHTA, CDR2 FQGNSA, per germline. The CDR3 is made up of 15 amino acids. Trimming at V came to 5 bases and at J to 4 bases, leaving 10 bases not matched to a gene. In DNA form, the CDR3 reads TGTGCCAGCAGCCCTCGGACAGGACAACTCACTGAAGCTTTCTTT. This sequence encodes CASSPRTGQLTEAFF.

The rearrangement uses TRBV18 and TRBJ1-5, with D possibly TRBD1 on 5 matching bases. The CDR3 runs to 13 residues. Deletions cut 5 bases from V and 7 bases from J, with 12 bases between. From germline, CDR1 is KGHSH and CDR2 LQKENI. CDR3 sequence (DNA): TGTGCCAGCTCAGAGGCAGGGATACAGCCCCAGCATTTT. Translation: CASSEAGIQPQHF.

V gene TRBV19 combines with J gene TRBJ1-5, with 8 bases that match TRBD1. J was trimmed by 0 bases and V by 2 bases; bases with no gene match: 9. The CDR3 extends over 18 amino acids. CDR1 and CDR2 (germline): LNHDA, SQIVND (reference sequence). CDR3 protein: CASSIRTGGGYSNQPQHF. The CDR3 nucleotides are TGTGCCAGTAGTATACGTACAGGGGGGGGTTATAGCAATCAGCCCCAGCATTTT.

The V and J genes are TRBV7-7 and TRBJ2-2; maybe TRBD1 (6 bases). This CDR3 has 14 residues. The germline V and J ends were trimmed by 6 bases and 8 bases, with 16 bases remaining between them. CDR1 and CDR2 from the germline V gene are SSHAT and FNYEAQ (reference sequence). CDR3 region: CASSLTGLAGELFF. The CDR3 DNA reads as TGTGCCAGCAGTTTAACAGGGTTGGCGGGGGAGCTGTTTTTT.

V is TRBV2 and J is TRBJ1-1; D might be TRBD1 (6 bases). The CDR3 runs 13 residues. From germline, CDR1 is SNHLY and CDR2 FYNNEI. Trimming took off 11 bases at V and 0 bases at J, with 13 bases between the two ends. The CDR3 DNA reads TGTGCCGGGGGAGGGGGGGTGAACACTGAAGCTTTCTTT. This codes for CAGGGGVNTEAFF.

The gene calls are TRBV7-9 and TRBJ1-1; TRBD1 might be the D (6 bases). With 4 bases removed from V and 4 bases from J, the gap between germline ends came to 13 bases. Germline V gene sequence: CDR1 SEHNR, CDR2 FQNEAQ (reference sequence). The CDR3 loop spans 14 amino acids. For the CDR3, the DNA is TGTGCCAGCAGCTCTCCAGGGGCCGGCACTGAAGCTTTCTTT. It translates to CASSSPGAGTEAFF.

The chain employs TRBV7-3 and TRBJ1-1; 7 bases line up with TRBD1. Germline assignment: CDR1 SGHTA and CDR2 FQGTGA. The CDR3 has 13 amino acids. V lost 5 bases and J lost 8; bases outside the gene matches: 8. The CDR3 DNA reads TGTGCCAGCAGCCCGAGGACAGGCACGGAAGCTTTCTTT. This sequence encodes CASSPRTGTEAFF.

CDR3 sequence reads: CASRERQGRETQYF. As DNA, the CDR3 is TGTGCCAGCAGGGAACGACAGGGAAGGGAGACCCAGTACTTC. V gene TRBV5-4 combines with J gene TRBJ2-5; 7 positions agree with TRBD1. After removal of 5 bases from V and 5 bases from J, the junction contained 9 bases not matched to a gene. CDR1 and CDR2 (germline): SGHNT, YYREEE (reference sequence). The CDR3 runs to 14 residues.

The V and J genes are TRBV15 and TRBJ1-2, with D tentatively TRBD1 (6 bases). Germline CDR1 is LNHNV and CDR2 is YYDKDF (reference sequence). The length of the CDR3 is 14 residues. Trimming removed 4 bases from V and 7 bases from J, with 16 bases in between. DNA for the CDR3: TGTGCCACCAGCACATCTGGGACATCGTCTGGCTACACCTTC. Protein: CATSTSGTSSGYTF.

The chain uses TRBV4-2 and TRBJ2-1; TRBD2 agrees at 8 bases. CDR1 and CDR2 from the germline V gene are LGHNA and YNFKEQ. This CDR3 contains 15 residues. V dropped 4 bases and J dropped 8; count of bases not matched to a gene: 10. In DNA form, the CDR3 reads TGTGCCAGCAGCCCGGGACTAGTGAGGGTCGATGAGCAGTTCTTC. This translates into CASSPGLVRVDEQFF.

The chain carries TRBV5-6 and TRBJ1-4; D is unresolved. Trimming cost V 7 bases and J 5 bases, with 12 bases left between them. The CDR3 contains 13 residues. Germline-derived CDR1 and CDR2 are SGHDT and YYEEEE. The chain's CDR3 is CASGRGGNEKLFF. The CDR3 DNA is TGTGCCAGCGGAAGAGGCGGGAATGAAAAACTGTTTTTT.

The chain carries TRBV9 and TRBJ1-2; 7 bases map to TRBD1. This CDR3 spans 13 amino acids. Per germline, CDR1 SGDLS and CDR2 YYNGEE. Trimming took 4 bases from V and 5 from J; bases not matched to a gene: 5. The CDR3 loop is CASSQRTGYGYTF. As DNA, the CDR3 is TGTGCCAGCAGCCAACGGACAGGTTATGGCTACACCTTC.

V gene TRBV6-4 combines with J gene TRBJ1-2; 8 bases fit TRBD1. After removal of 2 bases from V and 8 bases from J, the junction contained 7 bases not matched to a gene. The CDR3 spans 14 residues. Germline CDR1 and CDR2: MRHNA and SNTAGT. The CDR3 is CASSDLGQGRGYTF. CDR3 sequence (DNA): TGTGCCAGCAGTGACCTCGGACAGGGACGGGGCTACACCTTC.

The chain joins TRBV7-2 to TRBJ2-5, with D possibly matching TRBD2 (5 bases). The germline CDR1 and CDR2 sequences are SGHTA and FQGNSA. The CDR3 is made up of 14 amino acids. Trimming took off 3 bases at V and 5 bases at J, with 13 bases between the two ends. Here the CDR3 reads CASSFPWSGETQYF. The CDR3 nucleotides read TGTGCCAGCAGCTTCCCCTGGTCGGGGGAGACCCAGTACTTC.

This clone was observed a single time. The chain employs TRBV13 and TRBJ1-2, with 8 nucleotides matching TRBD1. CDR1 is PRHDT and CDR2 is FYEKMQ in the germline V gene (reference sequence). The CDR3 is made up of 17 amino acids. V lost 0 bases and J lost 2; bases outside the gene matches: 8. CDR3 sequence (DNA): TGTGCCAGCAGCTTAGGGCGACAGGGGAATCCAAACTATGGCTACACCTTC. Translation gives CASSLGRQGNPNYGYTF.

This chain joins TRBV6-4 and TRBJ2-1; 11 bases line up with TRBD2. CDR1 MRHNA and CDR2 SNTAGT come from the germline V gene. V lost 0 bases to trimming and J lost 4 bases; unmatched junction nucleotides: 2. The CDR3 loop spans 16 amino acids. The CDR3 coding sequence is TGTGCCAGCAGTGACTCGGCTAGCGGGGGGTACAATGAGCAGTTCTTC. Its protein is CASSDSASGGYNEQFF.

This sequence joins TRBV9 and TRBJ2-3, with TRBD2 matching over 7 bases. The CDR3 is made up of 16 amino acids. From germline, CDR1 is SGDLS and CDR2 YYNGEE. With V trimmed by 0 bases and J by 0 bases, 4 bases remained unmatched. CDR3 coding DNA: TGTGCCAGCAGCGTAGAACTAGCGACTAGCACAGATACGCAGTATTTT. Its translation is CASSVELATSTDTQYF.

The chain couples TRBV5-6 to TRBJ2-5; perhaps TRBD2 as D (7 bases). The CDR3 is 16 amino acids. Between the trimmed V and J ends, which lost 3 bases and 5 bases, there was a span of 20 bases. Looked up from germline, CDR1 is SGHDT and CDR2 is YYEEEE. The chain's CDR3 is CASSSPAAGARETQYF. CDR3 bases: TGTGCCAGCAGCTCTCCTGCGGCGGGGGCGCGGGAGACCCAGTACTTC. Together with reference TRBV5-6 and TRBJ2-5, the CDR3 gives the full variable domain: DAGVTQSPTHLIKTRGQQVTLRCSPKSGHDTVSWYQQALGQGPQFIFQYYEEEERQRGNFPDRFSGHQFPNYSSELNVNALLLGDSALYLCASSSPAAGARETQYFGPGTRLLVL.

V gene TRBV9 combines with J gene TRBJ2-5; 8 bases are shared with TRBD1. Germline V CDR1 and CDR2: SGDLS, YYNGEE. The CDR3 has 15 amino acids. V dropped 4 bases and J dropped 5; count of bases not matched to a gene: 10. CDR3 sequence reads: CASSLRGQEKETQYF. CDR3 DNA sequence: TGTGCCAGCAGCCTCAGGGGGCAGGAGAAGGAGACCCAGTACTTC.

This rearrangement joins TRBV4-3 to TRBJ1-1; D gene ambiguous. Germline assignment: CDR1 LGHNA and CDR2 YSLEER. There are 14 residues in the CDR3. V gave up 1 base and J gave up 6 bases, with 12 bases separating them. The CDR3 spells CASSQVVRYAEAFF. For the CDR3, the DNA is TGCGCCAGCAGCCAAGTTGTCAGGTACGCTGAAGCTTTCTTT.

The chain couples TRBV6-6 to TRBJ1-5; a weak D match, TRBD1 (5 bases). Trimming removed 2 bases from V and 6 bases from J, with 11 bases in between. The germline V gene has CDR1 MNHNY and CDR2 SVGAGI (reference sequence). The CDR3 has 14 amino acids. Here the CDR3 DNA reads TGTGCCAGCAGTTACGGGCAGGGCGTTCAGCCCCAGCATTTT. It codes for CASSYGQGVQPQHF.

The chain recombines TRBV29-1 with TRBJ1-1; the D is unclear. The CDR3 runs to 11 residues. In germline, CDR1 is SQVTM, CDR2 ANQGSEA. V was shortened by 3 bases and J by 3 bases, with 5 bases between the two germline ends. CDR3 protein: CSVDLHTEAFF. The CDR3 DNA reads TGCAGCGTTGACCTCCACACTGAAGCTTTCTTT.

This sequence joins TRBV7-9 and TRBJ2-2; D is undetermined. Deletions cut 1 base from V and 4 bases from J, with 7 bases between. Germline V gene data show CDR1 as SEHNR and CDR2 as FQNEAQ (reference sequence). The CDR3 covers 14 residues. The CDR3 sequence is CASSLVAGTGELFF. The CDR3 region has the DNA TGTGCCAGCAGCTTAGTCGCCGGCACCGGGGAGCTGTTTTTT.

The chain carries TRBV7-2 and TRBJ2-2, with a weak D call TRBD1 (6 bases). With 1 base removed from V and 5 bases from J, the gap between germline ends came to 11 bases. This CDR3 is 15 amino acids long. Germline CDR1 SGHTA, CDR2 FQGNSA. The CDR3 spells CASSLVTGGTGELFF. The CDR3 DNA reads TGTGCCAGCAGCTTAGTGACAGGCGGAACCGGGGAGCTGTTTTTT.

This clone has just one count. The rearrangement links TRBV19 to TRBJ1-3, with D uncertain. CDR1 is LNHDA, CDR2 SQIVND, per germline (reference sequence). Trimming stripped 3 bases from V and 0 bases from J, with 6 bases between. This CDR3 spans 14 amino acids. The CDR3 DNA reads as TGTGCCAGTAGTATGCGGGGCTCTGGAAACACCATATATTTT. Translated: CASSMRGSGNTIYF. Variable domain in full (rest from reference TRBV19 and TRBJ1-3): DGGITQSPKYLFRKEGQNVTLSCEQNLNHDAMYWYRQDPGQGLRLIYYSQIVNDFQKGDIAEGYSVSREKKESFPLTVTSAQKNPTAFYLCASSMRGSGNTIYFGEGSWLTVV.

The gene calls are TRBV4-3 and TRBJ2-7, with D possibly TRBD1 on 5 matching bases. Germline loops: CDR1 LGHNA, CDR2 YSLEER. CDR3 length: 14 amino acids. V was shortened by 4 bases and J by 0 bases, with 10 bases between the two germline ends. The CDR3: CASSRYRTSYEQYF. CDR3 nucleotides: TGCGCCAGCAGCCGCTACAGGACCTCCTACGAGCAGTACTTC.

This clone was seen just once. The gene calls are TRBV19 and TRBJ2-7; 7 bases match TRBD1. Trimming at V came to 5 bases and at J to 6 bases, leaving 7 bases not matched to a gene. Germline CDR1 reads LNHDA; CDR2 reads SQIVND (reference sequence). CDR3 length: 13 residues. The CDR3 sequence: CASSDRDRSEQYF. In DNA, the CDR3 is TGTGCCAGTAGTGACAGGGACAGATCCGAGCAGTACTTC.

The genes are TRBV4-3 and TRBJ2-1, with 7 bases that match TRBD2. CDR3 length equals 16 residues. Germline CDR1 LGHNA, CDR2 YSLEER. With 1 base clipped from V and 8 bases from J, the junction kept 11 bases outside the gene matches. In nucleotides, the CDR3 is TGCGCCAGCAGCCAAGCTCTGGGGGGAGGGAGCGATGAGCAGTTCTTC. Translating it yields CASSQALGGGSDEQFF.